This T cell receptor beta chain is from a study of T cells in Graves' hyperthyroidism and ophthalmopathy. Ophthalmopathy in the patients scored at least 3 on Clinical Activity Score and at least 4 on NOSPECS grade, lasting under 3 months. Germline CDR1 reads DFQATT; CDR2 reads SNEGSKA (reference sequence). V trimming: 0 bases; J trimming: 10 bases; junction bases outside the gene matches: 5. The CDR3 has 12 residues. TCR beta CDR3 sequences were amplified from RNA transcripts. TCR CDR3 regions were first amplified by RT-PCR with HTBI primers. TCRdb re-derived calls from the multiplex PCR reads in MiXCR, one entry per CDR3 protein. The top ten clones hold around 20% of a sample with 300,000 to 450,000 distinct CDR3 sequences, about 14% of them seen once.

The gene calls are TRBV20-1 and TRBJ1-2; TRBD1 agrees at 7 bases. Sequenced input: blood. The sequence came from a woman aged 25 to 39 with Graves' ophthalmopathy. The CDR3 coding sequence is TGCAGTGCTAGAGAAGGGACAGAAGACTACACCTTC. It encodes CSAREGTEDYTF.